Sequencing of this T cell receptor beta chain was carried out in a study of T cells in pancreatic ductal adenocarcinoma. No neoadjuvant therapy was given to the selected pancreatic ductal adenocarcinoma patients before their surgery. Assay: immunoSEQ multiplex PCR; the TCRdb copy retains only in-frame clones and omits some. The sample contains roughly 16,000 clones, more than 70% of which appear only once. The TCR comes from a human donor with pancreatic ductal adenocarcinoma. The specimen sequenced was PBMCs.

The CDR3 reads CASSPTPSGQETQYF. CDR3 nucleotide sequence: TGTGCCAGCAGCCCCACTCCTAGCGGCCAAGAGACCCAGTACTTC. The chain has TRBV6-4 and TRBJ2-5, with 7 nucleotides matching TRBD2. Germline V lookup: CDR1 MRHNA, CDR2 SNTAGT. The V segment lost 6 bases and the J segment 1 base; nucleotides outside the gene matches: 8. This CDR3 spans 15 amino acids.